This is a list of T cell receptor beta chains from one sample in a study of cytomegalovirus exposure and HLA in healthy donors. Profiled with immunoSEQ multiplex PCR; TCRdb holds only in-frame clones, not every one. The sample has roughly 100,000 clones, about 81% seen once; the top ten hold over 5%. Material: PBMCs. These receptors were collected from a man in his forties in good health and CMV-seropositive. CDR3s include the opening cysteine and the closing phenylalanine or tryptophan. Each record gives: clone size, J gene, D gene, V gene, CDR3 DNA, CDR3 protein. D genes are given only for firm matches. The listing skips clone size in some rows; elsewhere it reads once, few, many or a size class.

abundance: -
j_gene: TRBJ1-5
d_gene: -
v_gene: TRBV28
CDR3nt: TGTGTCTCAAGGGGATATAGCAATCAGCCCCAGCATTTT
CDR3aa: CVSRGYSNQPQHF

abundance: -
j_gene: TRBJ1-2
d_gene: TRBD1
v_gene: TRBV6-1
CDR3nt: TGTGCCAGCAGCCCCGGACAGGGGTTCAACTATGGCTACACCTTC
CDR3aa: CASSPGQGFNYGYTF

abundance: -
j_gene: TRBJ1-2
d_gene: TRBD1
v_gene: TRBV30
CDR3nt: TGTGCCTGGACTGTACGGGGGGGACAGTGGAGCTACACCTTC
CDR3aa: CAWTVRGGQWSYTF

abundance: -
j_gene: TRBJ1-2
d_gene: -
v_gene: TRBV30
CDR3nt: TGTGCCTGGAGTCCCAGAGGCGGCTATGGCTACACCTTC
CDR3aa: CAWSPRGGYGYTF

abundance: -
j_gene: TRBJ2-7
d_gene: -
v_gene: TRBV29-1
CDR3nt: TGCAGCGTTGATGGGGCCCACGAGCAGTACTTC
CDR3aa: CSVDGAHEQYF

abundance: -
j_gene: TRBJ2-3
d_gene: -
v_gene: TRBV5-1
CDR3nt: TGCGCCAGCAGCTTTCAGGGGCAAATAGATACGCAGTATTTT
CDR3aa: CASSFQGQIDTQYF

abundance: -
j_gene: TRBJ1-5
d_gene: -
v_gene: TRBV2
CDR3nt: TGTGCCAGCAGTGAAGGGCAGTATAGCAATCAGCCCCAGCATTTT
CDR3aa: CASSEGQYSNQPQHF

abundance: few
j_gene: TRBJ2-5
d_gene: -
v_gene: TRBV4-1
CDR3nt: TGCGCCAGCAGCCAAGGTCGGGCAGGAGGCAAGGAGACCCAGTACTTC
CDR3aa: CASSQGRAGGKETQYF

abundance: -
j_gene: TRBJ2-3
d_gene: TRBD2
v_gene: TRBV2
CDR3nt: TGTGCCAGCAGTGAAACGGGGGGTGTGAGGTCGGATACGCAGTATTTT
CDR3aa: CASSETGGVRSDTQYF

abundance: -
j_gene: TRBJ2-5
d_gene: -
v_gene: TRBV18
CDR3nt: TGTGCCAGCTCCCCAGGACTTTCGGAGACCCAGTACTTC
CDR3aa: CASSPGLSETQYF

abundance: -
j_gene: TRBJ2-6
d_gene: -
v_gene: TRBV5-4
CDR3nt: TGTGCCAGCAGCTTAGTGGGAAGGGCCAACTCTGGGGCCAACGGCCTGACTTTC
CDR3aa: CASSLVGRANSGANGLTF

abundance: -
j_gene: TRBJ2-7
d_gene: -
v_gene: TRBV14
CDR3nt: TGTGCCAGCAGCCCCCAGATCAACTCCTACGAGCAGTACTTC
CDR3aa: CASSPQINSYEQYF

abundance: -
j_gene: TRBJ2-7
d_gene: TRBD1
v_gene: TRBV5-1
CDR3nt: TGCGCCAGCAGCTTGTCAGGGGGTTCCTACGAGCAGTACTTC
CDR3aa: CASSLSGGSYEQYF

abundance: -
j_gene: TRBJ2-7
d_gene: TRBD1
v_gene: TRBV2
CDR3nt: TGTGCCAGCACTGGACAGGCAGAGCTGGGAGAGCAGTACTTC
CDR3aa: CASTGQAELGEQYF

abundance: once
j_gene: TRBJ1-5
d_gene: -
v_gene: TRBV19
CDR3nt: TGTGCCAGTAGTATAGGATTTGGGGGCCCAATCCAGCCCCAGCATTTT
CDR3aa: CASSIGFGGPIQPQHF

abundance: -
j_gene: TRBJ2-2
d_gene: TRBD2
v_gene: TRBV7-2
CDR3nt: TGTGCCAGCAGCTTCGTAGCGGGGGTAACCGGGGAGCTGTTTTTT
CDR3aa: CASSFVAGVTGELFF

abundance: -
j_gene: TRBJ1-2
d_gene: -
v_gene: TRBV5-7
CDR3nt: TGTGCCAGCAGCTTAGTCAGGTATATTAACTATGGCTACACCTTC
CDR3aa: CASSLVRYINYGYTF

abundance: -
j_gene: TRBJ2-5
d_gene: TRBD2
v_gene: TRBV11-2
CDR3nt: TGTGCCAGCAGCTACAGAGCGGGGGGGGCTGAGACCCAGTACTTC
CDR3aa: CASSYRAGGAETQYF

abundance: -
j_gene: TRBJ1-2
d_gene: TRBD1
v_gene: TRBV29-1
CDR3nt: TGCAGCGTTGAAGGACAGGGGGGAGCTAACTATGGCTACACCTTC
CDR3aa: CSVEGQGGANYGYTF

abundance: once
j_gene: TRBJ2-3
d_gene: TRBD2
v_gene: TRBV7-3
CDR3nt: TGTGCCAGCAGCTCCGGGGGGGCAACAGATACGCAGTATTTT
CDR3aa: CASSSGGATDTQYF

abundance: -
j_gene: TRBJ1-2
d_gene: -
v_gene: TRBV7-2
CDR3nt: TGTGCCAGCAGCTCATTGTGGAAAGCGACAGCGAGCACTAACTATGGCTACACCTTC
CDR3aa: CASSSLWKATASTNYGYTF

abundance: -
j_gene: TRBJ2-7
d_gene: TRBD2
v_gene: TRBV18
CDR3nt: TGTGCCAGCTCATTAGCGGGGTACGAGCAGTACTTC
CDR3aa: CASSLAGYEQYF

abundance: once
j_gene: TRBJ2-7
d_gene: -
v_gene: TRBV5-4
CDR3nt: TGTGCCAGCAGCCGGAGGGGCGCGCTGTCCTACGAGCAGTACTTC
CDR3aa: CASSRRGALSYEQYF

abundance: -
j_gene: TRBJ1-5
d_gene: -
v_gene: TRBV6-5
CDR3nt: TGTGCCAGCAGTTCCCTGTTTCTTCAGCCCCAGCATTTT
CDR3aa: CASSSLFLQPQHF

abundance: -
j_gene: TRBJ1-1
d_gene: TRBD1
v_gene: TRBV5-6
CDR3nt: TGTGCCAGCAGCCATACAGGGGCCCTGATACCCACTGAAGCTTTCTTT
CDR3aa: CASSHTGALIPTEAFF

abundance: -
j_gene: TRBJ1-2
d_gene: TRBD1
v_gene: TRBV28
CDR3nt: TGTGCCAGCAGTTCCCGACATTACAGGGGCCACGGTGGCTACACCTTC
CDR3aa: CASSSRHYRGHGGYTF

abundance: -
j_gene: TRBJ2-6
d_gene: -
v_gene: TRBV5-4
CDR3nt: TGTGCCAGCAGCTTAGATGGAGGTGCTGGGGCCAACGTCCTGACTTTC
CDR3aa: CASSLDGGAGANVLTF

abundance: few
j_gene: TRBJ2-4
d_gene: -
v_gene: TRBV5-1
CDR3nt: TGCGCCAGCAGCTTGTCTCAGGGCGCCAGTCAGTACTTC
CDR3aa: CASSLSQGASQYF

abundance: -
j_gene: TRBJ1-1
d_gene: -
v_gene: TRBV21-1
CDR3nt: TGTGCCAGCAGCATACGTGGGAGGGCCACTGAAGCTTTCTTT
CDR3aa: CASSIRGRATEAFF

abundance: -
j_gene: TRBJ2-1
d_gene: -
v_gene: TRBV6-6
CDR3nt: TGTGCCAGCAGGACAATAGCGGTCTATTACAATGAGCAGTTCTTC
CDR3aa: CASRTIAVYYNEQFF

abundance: -
j_gene: TRBJ1-2
d_gene: -
v_gene: TRBV5-8
CDR3nt: TGTGCCAGCAGCTTGGCTCCAGGTGGTGGCTACACCTTC
CDR3aa: CASSLAPGGGYTF

abundance: -
j_gene: TRBJ2-7
d_gene: TRBD1
v_gene: TRBV14
CDR3nt: TGTGCCAGCAGCCTAAGAACCGGGACAGGGGCCTACGAGCAGTACTTC
CDR3aa: CASSLRTGTGAYEQYF

abundance: -
j_gene: TRBJ1-2
d_gene: -
v_gene: TRBV29-1
CDR3nt: TGCAGCGTTGCGGAGTCCGAGGGCTACACCTTC
CDR3aa: CSVAESEGYTF

abundance: -
j_gene: TRBJ1-1
d_gene: -
v_gene: TRBV11-2
CDR3nt: TGTGCCAGCAGCTCCAGGGAACTGAACACTGAAGCTTTCTTT
CDR3aa: CASSSRELNTEAFF

abundance: -
j_gene: TRBJ1-2
d_gene: TRBD1
v_gene: TRBV5-4
CDR3nt: TGTGCCAGCAGCTTAGGGACAGGGGGCAACTATGGCTACACCTTC
CDR3aa: CASSLGTGGNYGYTF

abundance: once
j_gene: TRBJ2-3
d_gene: -
v_gene: TRBV2
CDR3nt: TGTGCCAGACGGGACTCTTACACAGATACGCAGTATTTT
CDR3aa: CARRDSYTDTQYF

abundance: -
j_gene: TRBJ1-2
d_gene: -
v_gene: TRBV5-1
CDR3nt: TGCGCCAGCAGCGGTCAGACAGCCTTGGTTAACTATGGCTACACCTTC
CDR3aa: CASSGQTALVNYGYTF

abundance: -
j_gene: TRBJ1-1
d_gene: -
v_gene: TRBV30
CDR3nt: TGTGCCTGGAGACGGGTGAACACTGAAGCTTTCTTT
CDR3aa: CAWRRVNTEAFF

abundance: -
j_gene: TRBJ1-5
d_gene: TRBD1
v_gene: TRBV29-1
CDR3nt: TGCAGCGTTGGGGAGGGGACAGGGAATCAGCCCCAGCATTTT
CDR3aa: CSVGEGTGNQPQHF

abundance: -
j_gene: TRBJ2-7
d_gene: -
v_gene: TRBV5-1
CDR3nt: TGCGCCAGCAGCCCTAGACAGAACTCCTACGAGCAGTACTTC
CDR3aa: CASSPRQNSYEQYF

abundance: once
j_gene: TRBJ1-5
d_gene: TRBD1
v_gene: TRBV18
CDR3nt: TGTGCCAGCTCACCATCAGGGGGAAATCAGCCCCAGCATTTT
CDR3aa: CASSPSGGNQPQHF

abundance: -
j_gene: TRBJ1-2
d_gene: -
v_gene: TRBV5-6
CDR3nt: TGTGCCAGCAGCTCAGGTGCACAGAGCAGCTACACCTTC
CDR3aa: CASSSGAQSSYTF

abundance: once
j_gene: TRBJ2-7
d_gene: -
v_gene: TRBV19
CDR3nt: TGTGCCAGTAGTCAGGGTGGCCACGAGCAGTACTTC
CDR3aa: CASSQGGHEQYF

abundance: few
j_gene: TRBJ1-5
d_gene: TRBD1
v_gene: TRBV6-1
CDR3nt: TGTGCCAGCAGTGGGACAGGGGGATCCAATCAGCCCCAGCATTTT
CDR3aa: CASSGTGGSNQPQHF

abundance: -
j_gene: TRBJ2-5
d_gene: -
v_gene: TRBV11-1
CDR3nt: TGTGCCAGCAGCAACAGGGATTGGGAGACCCAGTACTTC
CDR3aa: CASSNRDWETQYF

abundance: -
j_gene: TRBJ1-2
d_gene: -
v_gene: TRBV5-4
CDR3nt: TGTGCCAGCAGCTTGGATGCCGGTTCCCTATCCTATGGCTACACCTTC
CDR3aa: CASSLDAGSLSYGYTF

abundance: -
j_gene: TRBJ1-1
d_gene: -
v_gene: TRBV5-1
CDR3nt: TGCGCCAGCAGCTTGGGTGGAGTTCTAAACACTGAAGCTTTCTTT
CDR3aa: CASSLGGVLNTEAFF

abundance: -
j_gene: TRBJ1-1
d_gene: -
v_gene: TRBV5-8
CDR3nt: TGTGCCAGCAGCCTCGGGTCCTACCCGAACACTGAAGCTTTCTTT
CDR3aa: CASSLGSYPNTEAFF

abundance: -
j_gene: TRBJ2-7
d_gene: TRBD2
v_gene: TRBV13
CDR3nt: TGTGCCAGCAGTGATACTAGCGGATCGTACGAGCAGTACTTC
CDR3aa: CASSDTSGSYEQYF

abundance: few
j_gene: TRBJ1-5
d_gene: TRBD1
v_gene: TRBV5-5
CDR3nt: TGTGCCAGCAGCTCACAGGGGAAAGGTCAGCCCCAGCATTTT
CDR3aa: CASSSQGKGQPQHF

abundance: once
j_gene: TRBJ1-3
d_gene: -
v_gene: TRBV9
CDR3nt: TGTGCCAGCAGCGTGGAGACGGCGAGCTCTGGAAACACCATATATTTT
CDR3aa: CASSVETASSGNTIYF

abundance: -
j_gene: TRBJ2-3
d_gene: -
v_gene: TRBV11-2
CDR3nt: TGTGCCAGCAGCTTAGTATTAGCCAACAAAGATACGCAGTATTTT
CDR3aa: CASSLVLANKDTQYF